This T cell receptor (beta chain) is from a study of post-analysis software for immune sequencing data. Background on the study: The cohort encompassed relapsing-remitting, secondary progressive and progressive-relapsing multiple sclerosis disease courses.

Findings of the study overall: A few TRBV segments were significantly more frequent in patients than in controls. TRBV5-6, TRBV5-1 and TRBV20-1 were among these segments.

Tagging with unique molecular identifiers was a feature of the TCR beta cDNA libraries. TCRdb reprocessed the PCR reads via MiXCR and lists one record per CDR3 protein. The repertoire holds roughly 540,000 distinct CDR3 sequences, with under 40% as singletons. With regard to this clonotype: Its cognate antigen is unknown.

J gave up 8 bases and V 3 bases, and 8 bases lay outside the gene matches. The CDR3 extends over 16 amino acids. CDR1 and CDR2 (germline): SGDLS, YYNGEE. The sample consisted of blood. This sequence joins TRBV9 and TRBJ2-1; 13 bases agree with TRBD2. This clonotype was sampled from a girl aged 2 to 17 with multiple sclerosis. The CDR3 region has the DNA TGTGCCAGCAGCGGCCGTCGACTAGCGGGGGGAGATGAGCAGTTCTTC. Its protein is CASSGRRLAGGDEQFF.